A selection of T cell receptor beta chains follows, all from one sample in a study of cytomegalovirus exposure and HLA in healthy donors. Repertoires were generated with immunoSEQ multiplex PCR, while TCRdb's copy carries only in-frame clones and drops some. The data show approximately 100,000 clones, roughly three quarters seen once. The sequenced material came from PBMCs. These TCRs come from a woman aged 40 to 55 in good health and CMV-seronegative. Each CDR3 is given with its conserved first and last residue. The D gene is left open where the match is weak. For some rows the clone size is stated as once, few or many, or as a class when expanded; others skip it.

V gene	J gene	D gene	clone size	CDR3 length	CDR3 protein	CDR3 DNA
TRBV19	TRBJ1-2	TRBD1	.	13	CASSVGQGRGYTF	TGTGCCAGTAGCGTCGGACAGGGCCGTGGCTACACCTTC
TRBV28	TRBJ2-2	.	.	16	CASSPGRQGLTGELFF	TGTGCCAGCAGTCCGGGTCGGCAGGGCCTCACCGGGGAGCTGTTTTTT
TRBV7-2	TRBJ1-5	TRBD1	.	14	CASSDDRAYQPQHF	TGTGCCAGCAGCGACGACAGGGCCTATCAGCCCCAGCATTTT
TRBV30	TRBJ2-2	TRBD1	once	15	CASRGGTGIPGELFF	TGTGCCTCGAGAGGGGGGACAGGGATTCCCGGGGAGCTGTTTTTT
TRBV5-6	TRBJ2-1	.	.	15	CASSRPGGPNNEQFF	TGTGCCAGCAGCCGCCCAGGGGGGCCTAACAATGAGCAGTTCTTC
TRBV7-9	TRBJ1-2	.	.	14	CASTPGGGSYGYTF	TGTGCCAGCACCCCGGGGGGGGGTAGCTATGGCTACACCTTC
TRBV5-1	TRBJ2-3	.	few	15	CASSLLAGYTDTQYF	TGCGCCAGCAGCTTGTTGGCGGGGTATACAGATACGCAGTATTTT
TRBV30	TRBJ2-2	.	.	14	CAWSVIQGTGELFF	TGTGCCTGGAGTGTTATCCAGGGGACCGGGGAGCTGTTTTTT
TRBV7-2	TRBJ1-1	TRBD1	.	14	CASSSATTGRKAFF	TGTGCCAGCAGCTCGGCCACGACAGGGAGGAAAGCTTTCTTT
TRBV7-9	TRBJ2-7	.	.	11	CASSNFYEQYF	TGTGCCAGCAGCAACTTCTACGAGCAGTACTTC
TRBV7-9	TRBJ2-2	.	few	13	CASSSQGTGELFF	TGTGCCAGCAGCTCCCAGGGCACCGGGGAGCTGTTTTTT
TRBV7-8	TRBJ2-2	.	.	15	CASSGSGSNTGELFF	TGTGCCAGCAGCGGGAGCGGCTCGAACACCGGGGAGCTGTTTTTT
TRBV6-1	TRBJ1-5	TRBD1	.	15	CASGDRRGQYQPQHF	TGTGCCAGCGGGGATCGCAGGGGGCAGTATCAGCCCCAGCATTTT
TRBV14	TRBJ2-4	.	.	15	CASSPTAPSGRIQYF	TGTGCCAGCAGCCCAACAGCACCTTCAGGGAGGATTCAGTACTTC
TRBV9	TRBJ2-7	TRBD2	.	13	CASRSAGRYEQYF	TGTGCCAGCAGATCAGCGGGGCGATACGAGCAGTACTTC